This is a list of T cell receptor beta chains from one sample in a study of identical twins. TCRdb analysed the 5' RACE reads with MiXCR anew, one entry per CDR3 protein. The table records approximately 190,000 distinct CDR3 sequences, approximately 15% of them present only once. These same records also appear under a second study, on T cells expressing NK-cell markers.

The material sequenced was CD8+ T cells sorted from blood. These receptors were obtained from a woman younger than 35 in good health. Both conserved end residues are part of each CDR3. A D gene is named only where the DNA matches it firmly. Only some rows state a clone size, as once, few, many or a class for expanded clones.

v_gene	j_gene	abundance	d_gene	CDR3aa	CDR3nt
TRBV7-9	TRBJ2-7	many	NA	CASSLFRVDEQYF	TGTGCCAGCAGCTTATTCAGGGTCGACGAGCAGTACTTC
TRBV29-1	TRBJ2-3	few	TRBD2	CSAEGIAGATDTQYF	TGCAGCGCCGAGGGTATAGCGGGGGCCACAGATACGCAGTATTTT
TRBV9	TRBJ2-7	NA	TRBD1	CASSADRGPNSPLHF	TGTGCCAGCAGCGCCGACAGGGGACCAAATTCACCCCTCCACTTC
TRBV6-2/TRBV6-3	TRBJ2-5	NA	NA	CASSFPGRETQYF	TGTGCCAGCAGTTTCCCGGGGAGGGAGACCCAGTACTTC
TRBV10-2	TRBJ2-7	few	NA	CASSDSPSGYEQYF	TGCGCCAGCAGTGACTCTCCCAGCGGCTACGAGCAGTACTTC
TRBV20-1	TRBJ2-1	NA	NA	CSARGFPDSYNEQFF	TGCAGTGCTAGAGGTTTCCCTGACTCCTACAATGAGCAGTTCTTC
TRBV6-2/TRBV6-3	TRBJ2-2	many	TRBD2	CASKGLAVGGELFF	TGTGCCAGCAAAGGACTAGCGGTCGGCGGGGAGCTGTTTTTT
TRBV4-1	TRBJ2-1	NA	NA	CASSQERIADNEQFF	TGCGCCAGCAGCCAAGAACGGATAGCAGACAATGAGCAGTTCTTC
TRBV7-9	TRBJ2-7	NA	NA	CASSGETGTNYEQYF	TGTGCCAGCAGCGGCGAGACAGGTACTAACTACGAGCAGTACTTC
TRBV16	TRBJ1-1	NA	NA	CASGAGIYTEAFF	TGTGCCAGCGGGGCCGGTATTTACACTGAAGCTTTCTTT
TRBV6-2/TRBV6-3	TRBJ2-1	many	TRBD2	CASSNAREGGNEQFF	TGTGCCAGCAGTAACGCAAGGGAGGGCGGGAATGAGCAGTTCTTC
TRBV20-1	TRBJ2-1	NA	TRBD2	CSARDLVAGALASYNEQFF	TGCAGTGCTAGAGATCTAGTAGCGGGAGCCCTAGCCTCCTACAATGAGCAGTTCTTC
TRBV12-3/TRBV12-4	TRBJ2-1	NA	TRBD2	CASSLAGANYNEQFF	TGTGCCAGCAGCTTAGCGGGAGCAAACTACAATGAGCAGTTCTTC
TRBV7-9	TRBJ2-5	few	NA	CARRGRPQETQYF	TGTGCCAGACGAGGGAGACCTCAGGAGACCCAGTACTTC
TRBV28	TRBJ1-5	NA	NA	CASSIKVRSNQPQHF	TGTGCCAGCAGCATAAAAGTGCGTAGCAATCAGCCCCAGCATTTT
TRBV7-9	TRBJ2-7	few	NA	CASSSAEQGSAHEQYF	TGTGCCAGCAGCTCGGCCGAGCAGGGGAGTGCACACGAGCAGTACTTC
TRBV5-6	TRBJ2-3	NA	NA	CASSLPRGDTQYF	TGTGCCAGCAGCTTGCCCAGGGGAGATACGCAGTATTTT
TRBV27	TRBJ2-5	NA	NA	CASSFLGGQETQYF	TGTGCCAGCAGTTTCCTGGGAGGCCAAGAGACCCAGTACTTC
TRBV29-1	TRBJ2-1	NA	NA	CSVAGYSGTDYNEQFF	TGCAGCGTTGCAGGATACTCCGGGACGGACTACAATGAGCAGTTCTTC
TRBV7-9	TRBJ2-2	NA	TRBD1	CASSSSTGATGELFF	TGTGCCAGCAGCTCGTCGACAGGGGCCACCGGGGAGCTGTTTTTT
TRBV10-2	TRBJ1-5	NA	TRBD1	CASAPGTGGNQPQHF	TGCGCCAGCGCTCCGGGGACAGGGGGCAATCAGCCCCAGCATTTT
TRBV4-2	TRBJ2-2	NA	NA	CASGFAGTGELFF	TGTGCCAGCGGGTTTGCGGGCACCGGGGAGCTGTTTTTT
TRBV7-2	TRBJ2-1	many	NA	CASSPLGASYNEQFF	TGTGCCAGCAGCCCCCTTGGGGCCTCCTACAATGAGCAGTTCTTC
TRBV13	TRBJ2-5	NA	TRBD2	CASSSRTSGGETQYF	TGTGCCAGCAGCTCGCGGACTAGCGGGGGAGAGACCCAGTACTTC
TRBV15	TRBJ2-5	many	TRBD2	CATSRVTSGKETQYF	TGTGCCACCAGCAGAGTAACTAGCGGGAAAGAGACCCAGTACTTC
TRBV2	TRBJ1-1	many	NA	CASRILNTEAFF	TGTGCCAGCAGGATATTGAACACTGAAGCTTTCTTT
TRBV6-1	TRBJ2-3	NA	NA	CASSSEPTADTQYF	TGTGCCAGCAGCTCCGAACCGACAGCAGATACGCAGTATTTT
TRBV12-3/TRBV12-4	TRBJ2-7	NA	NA	CASSPTAYEQYF	TGTGCCAGCAGCCCTACTGCCTACGAGCAGTACTTC
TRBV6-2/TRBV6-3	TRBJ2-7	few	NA	CASSYGRSGEQYF	TGTGCCAGCAGTTACGGTCGGTCGGGCGAGCAGTACTTC
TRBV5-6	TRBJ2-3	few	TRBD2	CASSLRTSGTDTQYF	TGTGCCAGCAGCTTGCGTACTAGCGGCACAGATACGCAGTATTTT
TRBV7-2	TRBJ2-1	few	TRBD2	CASSFTSGGAPEQFF	TGTGCCAGCAGCTTCACTAGCGGGGGGGCCCCTGAGCAGTTCTTC
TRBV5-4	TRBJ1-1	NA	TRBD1	CASRQGQGAMNEAFF	TGTGCCAGCAGACAAGGACAGGGGGCCATGAATGAAGCTTTCTTT
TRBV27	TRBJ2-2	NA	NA	CASSSLGGPNTGELFF	TGTGCCAGCAGTAGTCTCGGGGGGCCGAACACCGGGGAGCTGTTTTTT
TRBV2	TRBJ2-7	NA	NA	CASGGRGFEQYF	TGTGCCAGCGGAGGCAGGGGATTCGAGCAGTACTTC
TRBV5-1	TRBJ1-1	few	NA	CASSEPGQGGWDTEAFF	TGCGCCAGCAGCGAACCGGGACAAGGGGGTTGGGACACTGAAGCTTTCTTT
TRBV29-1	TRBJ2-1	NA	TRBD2	CSVPGQRGSNEQFF	TGCAGCGTTCCAGGCCAGCGGGGGTCAAATGAGCAGTTCTTC
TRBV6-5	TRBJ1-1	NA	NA	CASRSNTEAFF	TGTGCCAGCAGATCAAACACTGAAGCTTTCTTT